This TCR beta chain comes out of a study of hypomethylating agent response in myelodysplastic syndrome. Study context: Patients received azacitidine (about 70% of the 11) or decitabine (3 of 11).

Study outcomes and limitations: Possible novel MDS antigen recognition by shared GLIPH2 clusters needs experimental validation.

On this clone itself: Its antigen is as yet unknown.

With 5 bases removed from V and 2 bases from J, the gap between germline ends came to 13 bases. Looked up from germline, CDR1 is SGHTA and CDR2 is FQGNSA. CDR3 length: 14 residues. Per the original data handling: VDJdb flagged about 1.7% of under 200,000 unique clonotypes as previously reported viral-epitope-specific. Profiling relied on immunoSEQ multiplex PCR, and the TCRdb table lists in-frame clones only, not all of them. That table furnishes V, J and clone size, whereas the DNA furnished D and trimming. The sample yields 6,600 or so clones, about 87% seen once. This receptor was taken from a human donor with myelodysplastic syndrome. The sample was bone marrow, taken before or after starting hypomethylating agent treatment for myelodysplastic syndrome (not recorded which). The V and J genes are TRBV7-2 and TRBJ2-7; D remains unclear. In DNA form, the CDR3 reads TGTGCCAGCAGCCCCTTGCCGTTTCCCTACGAGCAGTACTTC. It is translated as CASSPLPFPYEQYF.